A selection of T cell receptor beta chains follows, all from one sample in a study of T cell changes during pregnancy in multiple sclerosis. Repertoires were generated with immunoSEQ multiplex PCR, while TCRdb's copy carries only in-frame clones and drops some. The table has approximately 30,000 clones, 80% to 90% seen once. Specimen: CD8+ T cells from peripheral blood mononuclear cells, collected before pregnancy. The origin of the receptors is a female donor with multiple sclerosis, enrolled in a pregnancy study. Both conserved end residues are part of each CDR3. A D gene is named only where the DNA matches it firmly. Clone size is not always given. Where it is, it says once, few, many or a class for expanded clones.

CDR3: CASSPGTDEQYF
DNA: TGTGCCAGCTCACCAGGGACAGACGAGCAGTACTTC
V: TRBV18
D: TRBD1
J: TRBJ2-7
size: .

CDR3: CASSHSGSYEQYF
DNA: TGTGCCAGCAGCCATAGCGGGAGTTACGAGCAGTACTTC
V: TRBV7-9
D: TRBD2
J: TRBJ2-7
size: .

CDR3: CASSSHPGESRTYTQYF
DNA: TGTGCCAGCAGCTCTCACCCAGGGGAGTCCCGCACATATACGCAGTATTTT
V: TRBV13
D: .
J: TRBJ2-3
size: .

CDR3: CASSQEIGYTEAFF
DNA: TGCGCCAGCAGCCAGGAAATCGGGTACACTGAAGCTTTCTTT
V: TRBV4-1
D: .
J: TRBJ1-1
size: .

CDR3: CASSLVLGAGANVLTF
DNA: TGTGCCAGCAGCTTAGTTCTAGGGGCTGGGGCCAACGTCCTGACTTTC
V: TRBV11-2
D: .
J: TRBJ2-6
size: .

CDR3: CASSSGESKGDEQFF
DNA: TGTGCCAGCAGTTCGGGGGAGTCTAAAGGGGATGAGCAGTTCTTC
V: TRBV6-1
D: .
J: TRBJ2-1
size: .

CDR3: CASSLPGGGGYTF
DNA: TGTGCCAGCAGTTTACCCGGGGGGGGTGGCTACACCTTC
V: TRBV27
D: .
J: TRBJ1-2
size: .

CDR3: CSVEPGQGYNEQFF
DNA: TGCAGCGTTGAACCGGGACAGGGGTACAATGAGCAGTTCTTC
V: TRBV29-1
D: TRBD1
J: TRBJ2-1
size: .

CDR3: CASSSFSGAGGAAQYF
DNA: TGTGCCAGCAGTTCCTTTAGCGGGGCCGGTGGAGCGGCCCAGTACTTC
V: TRBV27
D: TRBD2
J: TRBJ2-5
size: .

CDR3: CASHAGQGYEQYF
DNA: TGTGCCAGCCACGCGGGACAGGGATACGAGCAGTACTTC
V: TRBV5-4
D: TRBD1
J: TRBJ2-7
size: .

CDR3: CASSLVTAGLQGEQYF
DNA: TGTGCCAGCAGCTTGGTGACAGCAGGCCTCCAGGGCGAGCAGTACTTC
V: TRBV5-6
D: .
J: TRBJ2-7
size: .

CDR3: CASSLSGSNTEAFF
DNA: TGTGCCAGCAGCTTAAGTGGTAGTAACACTGAAGCTTTCTTT
V: TRBV7-8
D: .
J: TRBJ1-1
size: once

CDR3: CASSLRWSTEAFF
DNA: TGTGCCAGCAGTTTGAGATGGAGTACTGAAGCTTTCTTT
V: TRBV27
D: .
J: TRBJ1-1
size: .

CDR3: CASSPGQGYGYTF
DNA: TGTGCCAGCAGTCCCGGACAAGGTTATGGCTACACCTTC
V: TRBV27
D: .
J: TRBJ1-2
size: .

CDR3: CASSLSQGFGAFF
DNA: TGTGCCAGCAGTTTATCACAGGGATTCGGAGCTTTCTTT
V: TRBV27
D: .
J: TRBJ1-1
size: .

CDR3: CASTPGAGTEAFF
DNA: TGTGCCAGCACCCCAGGGGCTGGGACTGAAGCTTTCTTT
V: TRBV6-1
D: .
J: TRBJ1-1
size: .

CDR3: CASSLGQGAGGYTF
DNA: TGTGCCAGCAGCTTGGGCCAGGGGGCGGGAGGCTACACCTTC
V: TRBV5-6
D: TRBD1
J: TRBJ1-2
size: .

CDR3: CASSSLDGGYEQYF
DNA: TGCGCCAGCAGCTCCCTAGATGGCGGCTACGAGCAGTACTTC
V: TRBV4-1
D: .
J: TRBJ2-7
size: .

CDR3: CASSLGTGGEAFF
DNA: TGTGCCAGCAGCTTAGGGACAGGGGGCGAAGCTTTCTTT
V: TRBV7-9
D: TRBD1
J: TRBJ1-1
size: .

CDR3: CASSLVRGANSYEQYF
DNA: TGTGCCAGCAGCTTGGTTCGGGGGGCGAACTCCTACGAGCAGTACTTC
V: TRBV5-6
D: .
J: TRBJ2-7
size: .

CDR3: CASSSDMGKNIQYF
DNA: TGTGCCAGCAGTTCGGACATGGGCAAAAACATTCAGTACTTC
V: TRBV27
D: .
J: TRBJ2-4
size: once

CDR3: CASSEGTSGDTGELFF
DNA: TGTGCCAGCAGTGAAGGGACTAGCGGGGATACCGGGGAGCTGTTTTTT
V: TRBV6-1
D: TRBD2
J: TRBJ2-2
size: .

CDR3: CASSPTANTGELFF
DNA: TGTGCCAGCAGCCCGACTGCGAACACCGGGGAGCTGTTTTTT
V: TRBV7-8
D: .
J: TRBJ2-2
size: .

CDR3: CASSNSGLQETQYF
DNA: TGTGCCAGCAGTAACTCGGGACTTCAAGAGACCCAGTACTTC
V: TRBV6-6
D: .
J: TRBJ2-5
size: .